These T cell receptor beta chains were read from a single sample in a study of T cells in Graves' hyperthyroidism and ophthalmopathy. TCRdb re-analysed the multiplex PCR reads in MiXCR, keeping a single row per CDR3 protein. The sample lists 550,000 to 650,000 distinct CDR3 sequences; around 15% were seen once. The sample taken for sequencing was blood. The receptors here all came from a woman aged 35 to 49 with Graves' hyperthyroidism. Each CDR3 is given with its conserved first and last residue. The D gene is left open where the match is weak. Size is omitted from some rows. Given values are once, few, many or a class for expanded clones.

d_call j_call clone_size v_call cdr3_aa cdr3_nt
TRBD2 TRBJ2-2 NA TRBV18 CASSPISGGNTGELFF TGTGCCAGCTCACCAATTAGCGGGGGGAACACCGGGGAGCTGTTTTTT
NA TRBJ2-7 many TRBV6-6 CASSYRGISYEQYF TGTGCCAGCAGTTACCGTGGCATCTCCTACGAGCAGTACTTC
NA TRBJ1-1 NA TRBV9 CASSPWGVTEAFF TGTGCCAGCAGCCCTTGGGGGGTCACTGAAGCTTTCTTT
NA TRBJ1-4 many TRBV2 CASSEPVGVEKLFF TGTGCCAGCAGTGAACCCGTGGGGGTCGAAAAACTGTTTTTT
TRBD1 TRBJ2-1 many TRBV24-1 CATSDPGQGAANEQFF TGTGCCACCAGTGACCCGGGACAGGGGGCGGCCAATGAGCAGTTCTTC
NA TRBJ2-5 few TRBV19 CASSIQGAQETQYF TGTGCCAGTAGTATCCAGGGAGCCCAAGAGACCCAGTACTTC
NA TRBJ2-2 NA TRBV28 CASRKGGPNTGELFF TGTGCCAGCAGAAAAGGGGGACCCAACACCGGGGAGCTGTTTTTT
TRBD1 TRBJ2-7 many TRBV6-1 CASRRGTGDDEQYF TGTGCCAGCAGACGCGGGACAGGGGACGACGAGCAGTACTTC
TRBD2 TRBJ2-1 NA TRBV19 CASSSGLVTNEQFF TGTGCCAGTAGTAGTGGACTAGTAACGAATGAGCAGTTCTTC
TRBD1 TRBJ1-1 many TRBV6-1 CASSVRDRPNTEAFF TGTGCCAGCAGTGTACGGGACAGACCGAACACTGAAGCTTTCTTT
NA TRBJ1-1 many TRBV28 CASSLDYYTPKAFF TGTGCCAGCAGCTTGGACTATTACACCCCTAAAGCTTTCTTT
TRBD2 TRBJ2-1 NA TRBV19 CASSLPGTNAEQFF TGTGCCAGTAGTCTTCCCGGGACTAACGCTGAGCAGTTCTTC
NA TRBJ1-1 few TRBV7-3 CASSPGMGGTEAFF TGTGCCAGCAGCCCAGGGATGGGCGGCACTGAAGCTTTCTTT
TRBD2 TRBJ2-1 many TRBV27 CASYPTSGSRNEQFF TGTGCCAGCTATCCCACTAGCGGGAGTCGCAATGAGCAGTTCTTC
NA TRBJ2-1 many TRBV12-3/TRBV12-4 CASSPAGSSYNEQFF TGTGCCAGCAGTCCAGCGGGTAGCTCCTACAATGAGCAGTTCTTC
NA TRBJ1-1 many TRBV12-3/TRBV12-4 CASSLPGGEAFF TGTGCCAGCAGCCTGCCGGGGGGTGAAGCTTTCTTT
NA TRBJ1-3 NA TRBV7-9 CASSLVQGGGNTIYF TGTGCCAGCAGCTTGGTCCAAGGCGGTGGAAACACCATATATTTT